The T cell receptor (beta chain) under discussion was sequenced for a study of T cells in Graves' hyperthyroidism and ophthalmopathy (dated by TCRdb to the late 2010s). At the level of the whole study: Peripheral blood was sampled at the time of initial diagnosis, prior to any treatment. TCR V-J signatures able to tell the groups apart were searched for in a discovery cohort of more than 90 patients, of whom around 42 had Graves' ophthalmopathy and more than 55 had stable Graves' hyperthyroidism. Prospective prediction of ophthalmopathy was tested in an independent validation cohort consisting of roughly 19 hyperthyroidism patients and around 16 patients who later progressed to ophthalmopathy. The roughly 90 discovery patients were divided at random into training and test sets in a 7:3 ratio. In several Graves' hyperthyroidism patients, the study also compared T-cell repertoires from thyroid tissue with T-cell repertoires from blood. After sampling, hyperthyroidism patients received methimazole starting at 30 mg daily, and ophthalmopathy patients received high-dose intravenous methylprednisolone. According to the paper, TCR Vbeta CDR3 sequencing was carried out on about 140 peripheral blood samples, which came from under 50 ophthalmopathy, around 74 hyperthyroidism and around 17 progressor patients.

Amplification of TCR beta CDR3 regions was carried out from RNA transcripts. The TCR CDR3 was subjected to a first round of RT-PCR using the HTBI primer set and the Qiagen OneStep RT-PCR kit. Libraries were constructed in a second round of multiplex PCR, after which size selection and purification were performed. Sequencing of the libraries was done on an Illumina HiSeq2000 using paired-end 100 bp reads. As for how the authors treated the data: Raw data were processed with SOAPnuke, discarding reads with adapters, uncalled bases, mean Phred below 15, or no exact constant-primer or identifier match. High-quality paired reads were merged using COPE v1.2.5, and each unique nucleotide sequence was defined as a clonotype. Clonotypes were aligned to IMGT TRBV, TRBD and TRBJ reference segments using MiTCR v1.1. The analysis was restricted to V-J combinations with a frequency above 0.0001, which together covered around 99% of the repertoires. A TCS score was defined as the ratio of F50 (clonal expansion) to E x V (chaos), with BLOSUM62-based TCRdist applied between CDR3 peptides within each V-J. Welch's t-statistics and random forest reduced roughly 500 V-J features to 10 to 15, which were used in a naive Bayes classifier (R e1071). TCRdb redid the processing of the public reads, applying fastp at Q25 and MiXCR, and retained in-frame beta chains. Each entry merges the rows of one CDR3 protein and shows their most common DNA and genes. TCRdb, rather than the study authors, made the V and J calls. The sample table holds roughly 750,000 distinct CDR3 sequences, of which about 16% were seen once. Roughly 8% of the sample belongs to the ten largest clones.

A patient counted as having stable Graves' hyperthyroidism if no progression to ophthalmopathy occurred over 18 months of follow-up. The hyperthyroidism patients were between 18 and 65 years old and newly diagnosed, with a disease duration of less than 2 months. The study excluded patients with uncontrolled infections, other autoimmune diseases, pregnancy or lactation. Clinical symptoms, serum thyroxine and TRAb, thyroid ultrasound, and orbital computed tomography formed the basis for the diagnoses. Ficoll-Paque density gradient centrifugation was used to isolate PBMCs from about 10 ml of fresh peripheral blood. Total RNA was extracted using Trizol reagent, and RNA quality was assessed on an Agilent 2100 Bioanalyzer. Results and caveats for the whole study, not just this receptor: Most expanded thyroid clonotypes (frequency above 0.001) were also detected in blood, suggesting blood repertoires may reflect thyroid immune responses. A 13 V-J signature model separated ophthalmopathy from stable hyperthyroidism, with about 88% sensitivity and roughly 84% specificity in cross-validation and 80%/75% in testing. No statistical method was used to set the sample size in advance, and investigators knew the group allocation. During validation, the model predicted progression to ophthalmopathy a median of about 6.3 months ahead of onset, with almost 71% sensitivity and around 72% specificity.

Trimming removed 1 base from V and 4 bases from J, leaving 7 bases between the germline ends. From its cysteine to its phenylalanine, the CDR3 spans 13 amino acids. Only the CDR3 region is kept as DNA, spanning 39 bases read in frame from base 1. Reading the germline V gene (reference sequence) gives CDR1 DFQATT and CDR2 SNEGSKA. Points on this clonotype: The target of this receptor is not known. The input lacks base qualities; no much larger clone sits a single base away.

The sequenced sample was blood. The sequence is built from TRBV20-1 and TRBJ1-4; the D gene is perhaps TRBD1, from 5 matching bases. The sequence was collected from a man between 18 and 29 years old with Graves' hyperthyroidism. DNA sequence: TGCAGTGCTAGAGGGGACTATAATGAAAAACTGTTTTTT. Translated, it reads CSARGDYNEKLFF.